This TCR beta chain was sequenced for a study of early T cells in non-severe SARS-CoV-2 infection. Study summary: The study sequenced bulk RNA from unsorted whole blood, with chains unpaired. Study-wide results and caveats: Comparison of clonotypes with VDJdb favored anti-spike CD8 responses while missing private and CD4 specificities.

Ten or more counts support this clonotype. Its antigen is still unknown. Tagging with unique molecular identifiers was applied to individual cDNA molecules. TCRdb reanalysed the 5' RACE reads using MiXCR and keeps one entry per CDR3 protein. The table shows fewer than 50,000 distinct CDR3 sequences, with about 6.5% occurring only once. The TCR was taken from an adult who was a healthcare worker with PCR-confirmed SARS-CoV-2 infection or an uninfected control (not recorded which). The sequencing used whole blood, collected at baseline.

The CDR3 protein is CSVEGSAKETQYF. CDR3 sequence (DNA): TGCAGCGTTGAAGGGTCAGCAAAAGAGACCCAGTACTTC. The V call is TRBV29-1, the J call TRBJ2-5; D gene ambiguous. Trimming removed 1 base at V and 3 bases at J, with 9 bases between. Germline CDR1 is SQVTM and CDR2 is ANQGSEA. This CDR3 region has 13 residues.